This TCR beta chain was retrieved from a study of response to subunit inactivated influenza vaccine. Notes on the study in general: It was suggested by the authors that few new T cells are recruited by each seasonal influenza vaccination.

Many counts were recorded for this clonotype. Its antigen remains unidentified. TCRdb processed the RT-PCR reads anew with MiXCR; each CDR3 protein has one entry. Of approximately 730,000 distinct CDR3 sequences listed, more than 11% are singletons. The sequence was obtained from a man over 45 who received an inactivated influenza vaccine. The specimen was PBMCs from blood, collected 14 to 15 days before vaccination.

The CDR3 DNA reads TGTGCCAGTACCCGCCTTGGGAGCAGCAATGAGCAGTTCTTC. Its protein product is CASTRLGSSNEQFF. This chain links TRBV6-2 or TRBV6-3 with TRBJ2-1; D possibly corresponds to TRBD2 (5 bases). This CDR3 has 14 residues. The ends were cut back, 9 bases at V and 6 bases at J, with 18 bases in the middle. The germline CDR1 and CDR2 sequences are MNHEY and SVGEGT.